This note documents a single T cell receptor (beta chain) sequence. Its specificity is not known. Reverse transcription of all isolated RNA meant that expressed TCRB transcripts were sequenced. TCRdb keeps only in-frame clones here, not all; method: immunoSEQ multiplex PCR. The sample has some 900,000 clones; 15% to 20% are singletons. The germline V gene encodes CDR1 MDHEN and CDR2 SYDVKM. V shed 3 bases and J shed 5 bases, with 7 bases lying between them. This CDR3 has 13 residues. The data were obtained in a study of beta chain features in type 1 diabetes. Study information: Across all samples, some 110 million sorted cells were examined.

Findings of the study overall: All four CD4+ subsets of Type 1 diabetes patients contained TCRB CDR3s that were moderately but significantly shorter. Equally in patients and controls, shorter templates might have been favored by PCR. Insertions at VDJ junctions were less frequent in type 1 diabetes patients. These patients also deleted more nucleotides at the same junctions.

The chain joins TRBV28 to TRBJ2-2; D unresolved. The sequencing input was naive CD4+ T cells from blood. The source is a woman between 18 and 29 years old in good health. This CDR3 reads CASSLIQTGELFF. CDR3 sequence (DNA): TGTGCCAGCAGTTTGATCCAAACCGGGGAGCTGTTTTTT.